Each of the 14 T cell receptor beta chains below was sequenced from the same sample in a study of identical twins (dated by TCRdb to about 2016). The library was made by 5' RACE. Sequencing took place on an Illumina HiSeq 2000. TCRdb's own reprocessing of the public reads used fastp at Q25 and MiXCR and kept productive beta chains. Here each entry gathers all rows of one CDR3 protein and keeps the most common genes and DNA. The sample contains under 300,000 distinct CDR3 sequences, more than 13% of them found a single time. Around 8.3% of the sample is taken by the ten largest. Sequencing input: memory (CD45RO+) T cells sorted from blood. The label giving this sample's cell subset or site can be read as: CD45RO+ enriched T cells. The receptors stem from a woman aged 18-29 years in good health.

This clonotype occurred a few times. The J gene is TRBJ2-3, the V gene TRBV7-2, with D hard to call. The germline V and J ends were trimmed by 5 bases and 5 bases, with 17 bases remaining between them. The CDR3 covers 15 residues. From germline, CDR1 is SGHTA and CDR2 FQGNSA. CDR3 residues: CASSQDLSSVDTQYF. CDR3 DNA sequence: TGTGCCAGCAGCCAGGACCTTTCGAGTGTAGATACGCAGTATTTT.

The chain recombines TRBV11-2 with TRBJ2-3; no clear D gene. The germline CDR1 and CDR2 sequences are SGHAT and FQNNGV. The CDR3 loop spans 16 amino acids. With 7 bases removed from V and 2 bases from J, the gap between germline ends came to 19 bases. CDR3 sequence (DNA): TGTGCCAGCACCACCGGCCGGCGGCTTAACACAGATACGCAGTATTTT. As protein: CASTTGRRLNTDTQYF.

For this clonotype: Being one base from a much bigger clone, this may be a read error. V and J are TRBV9 and TRBJ2-3; D is unclear. Looked up from germline, CDR1 is SGDLS and CDR2 is YYNGEE. The V end lost 0 bases, the J end lost 5 bases, and 4 bases lay between the germline ends. The CDR3 spans 12 residues. CDR3 sequence: CASSVEGDTQYF. In DNA, the CDR3 is TGTGCCAGCAGCGTAGAGGGAGATACGCAGTATTTT.

This chain joins TRBV5-1 and TRBJ2-3, with D perhaps matching TRBD1 or TRBD2 (5 bases each). Looked up from germline, CDR1 is SGHRS and CDR2 is YFSETQ. This CDR3 is built from 15 residues. V was trimmed by 3 bases and J by 5 bases, leaving 16 bases between them. The DNA of the CDR3 is TGCGCCAGCAGCTCCCTCCCCGGGGCCAGAGATACGCAGTATTTT. Translation gives CASSSLPGARDTQYF.

This sequence joins TRBV6-5 and TRBJ2-5; D is possibly TRBD1 or TRBD2 (5 bases each). Deletions cut 1 base from V and 3 bases from J, with 6 bases between. The CDR3 is made up of 13 amino acids. Germline-derived CDR1 and CDR2 are MNHEY and SVGAGI. The CDR3 DNA follows: TGTGCCAGCAGTTACTTGGGGGAAGAGACCCAGTACTTC. It is translated as CASSYLGEETQYF.

There are a few counts of this clonotype. The chain is built from TRBV5-6 and TRBJ2-6; D unresolved. The length of the CDR3 is 16 residues. Deletions cut 2 bases from V and 1 base from J, with 10 bases between. Germline V CDR1 and CDR2: SGHDT, YYEEEE. The CDR3 region has the DNA TGTGCCAGCAGCTTTGACGGGCTATCTGGGGCCAACGTCCTGACTTTC. Translation: CASSFDGLSGANVLTF.

This clonotype was found a few times. The chain joins TRBV20-1 to TRBJ2-1; TRBD2 might be the D (6 bases). V was cut by 4 bases and J by 0 bases, with 13 bases left in between. Germline loops: CDR1 DFQATT, CDR2 SNEGSKA (reference sequence). The CDR3 is 15 amino acids. The CDR3: CSAMGLLSSYNEQFF. CDR3 DNA: TGCAGTGCTATGGGACTTCTCAGCTCCTACAATGAGCAGTTCTTC.

This rearrangement joins TRBV12-5 to TRBJ2-2, with 9 bases lining up with TRBD2. The CDR3 extends over 18 amino acids. Trimming at V came to 0 bases and at J to 2 bases, leaving 7 bases not matched to a gene. Germline V gene sequence: CDR1 LGHNT, CDR2 FRNRAP. The CDR3 region is CASGLVRDGTSNTGELFF. CDR3 sequence (DNA): TGTGCTAGTGGTTTGGTAAGGGATGGGACTAGCAACACCGGGGAGCTGTTTTTT.

This clonotype showed up just a few times. This chain uses TRBV5-6 with TRBJ2-5; no firm D call. The V gene's germline CDR1 is SGHDT and CDR2 YYEEEE. The CDR3 contains 13 residues. V gave up 4 bases and J gave up 5 bases, with 12 bases separating them. In nucleotides, the CDR3 is TGTGCCAGCAGCCAACCGGGTTGGGAGACCCAGTACTTC. Translation gives CASSQPGWETQYF.

V gene TRBV12-3 or TRBV12-4 combines with J gene TRBJ2-2, with 8 bases matching TRBD1. J was trimmed by 4 bases and V by 3 bases; bases with no gene match: 7. The CDR3 consists of 16 residues. The chain's CDR3 is CASSFPQGAATGELFF. The DNA of the CDR3 is TGTGCCAGCAGTTTCCCCCAGGGGGCCGCCACCGGGGAGCTGTTTTTT.

A few counts support this clonotype. The rearrangement joins TRBV7-2 to TRBJ2-1; 7 bases fit TRBD2. V lost 5 bases to trimming and J lost 0 bases; unmatched junction nucleotides: 7. Germline-derived CDR1 and CDR2 are SGHTA and FQGNSA. The CDR3 contains 16 residues. The CDR3: CASSRYGGSSYNEQFF. For the CDR3, the DNA is TGTGCCAGCAGCCGCTACGGGGGGAGCTCCTACAATGAGCAGTTCTTC.

In its sample, this clonotype was seen a few times. This chain connects TRBV10-3 to TRBJ2-3; 8 nucleotides agree with TRBD1. The trim removed 6 bases at V and 1 base at J, leaving 3 bases unmatched. The germline V gene has CDR1 ENHRY and CDR2 SYGVKD. The CDR3 has 14 residues. CDR3 amino acids: CAIRGQVGTDTQYF. The CDR3 DNA reads as TGTGCCATCAGGGGACAGGTGGGCACAGATACGCAGTATTTT.

This clonotype was detected only a few times. It is likely a read error, because the conserved phenylalanine at the end of the CDR3 is missing. The rearrangement uses TRBV11-2 and TRBJ1-1, with D unclear. This CDR3 comprises 14 residues. The V gene's germline CDR1 is SGHAT and CDR2 FQNNGV. V was shortened by 5 bases and J by 8 bases, with 18 bases between the two germline ends. Here the CDR3 DNA reads TGTGCCAGCAGCCCAGCCCGTTCGGGCCGAGAAGCTTTCCTT. Protein sequence: CASSPARSGREAFL.

This clonotype was recorded at least ten times. The chain joins TRBV29-1 to TRBJ1-1, with D perhaps TRBD1 (5 bases). CDR3 length: 13 amino acids. CDR1 and CDR2 from the germline V gene are SQVTM and ANQGSEA. V was pared by 4 bases and J by 4 bases, with 13 bases between. CDR3 nucleotides: TGCAGCGTTGGAGGACACCTGGGCACTGAAGCTTTCTTT. Its protein product is CSVGGHLGTEAFF.